This TCR beta chain is drawn from a study of T cells in Graves' hyperthyroidism and ophthalmopathy. Broader study findings: Ophthalmopathy prediction by the model preceded onset by a median roughly 6 months.

Roughly 9.1 ml of fresh peripheral blood supplied the PBMCs. Many counts were recorded for this clonotype. Its antigen remains unidentified. Regions amplified from RNA transcripts were the TCR beta CDR3 regions. RT-PCR in the first round (using the HTBI primer set) targeted the TCR CDR3. One entry per CDR3 protein results from TCRdb running MiXCR on the multiplex PCR reads. The table includes roughly 740,000 distinct CDR3 sequences, about 15% detected once. The sequence came from a man between 18 and 29 years old with Graves' hyperthyroidism. Material for sequencing was blood.

This chain's CDR3 is CASSLRTPGAEAFF. DNA of the CDR3: TGCGCCAGCAGCTTGAGGACACCGGGGGCTGAAGCTTTCTTT. This chain connects TRBV5-1 to TRBJ1-1; D is possibly TRBD1 (5 bases). The CDR3 covers 14 residues. Germline CDR1 reads SGHRS; CDR2 reads YFSETQ. The V end lost 1 base, the J end lost 6 bases, and 13 bases lay between the germline ends.